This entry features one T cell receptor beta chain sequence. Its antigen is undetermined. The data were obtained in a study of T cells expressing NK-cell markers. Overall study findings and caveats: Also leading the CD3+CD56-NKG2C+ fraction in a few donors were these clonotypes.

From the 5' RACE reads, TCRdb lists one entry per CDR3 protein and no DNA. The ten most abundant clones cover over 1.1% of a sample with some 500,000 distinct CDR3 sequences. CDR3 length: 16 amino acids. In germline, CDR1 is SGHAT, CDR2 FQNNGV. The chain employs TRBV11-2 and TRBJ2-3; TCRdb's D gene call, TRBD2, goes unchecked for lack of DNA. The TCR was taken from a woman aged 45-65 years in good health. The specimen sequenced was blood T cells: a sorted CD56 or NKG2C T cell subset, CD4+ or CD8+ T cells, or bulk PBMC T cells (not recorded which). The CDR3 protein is CASSPTLAKSTDTQYF.